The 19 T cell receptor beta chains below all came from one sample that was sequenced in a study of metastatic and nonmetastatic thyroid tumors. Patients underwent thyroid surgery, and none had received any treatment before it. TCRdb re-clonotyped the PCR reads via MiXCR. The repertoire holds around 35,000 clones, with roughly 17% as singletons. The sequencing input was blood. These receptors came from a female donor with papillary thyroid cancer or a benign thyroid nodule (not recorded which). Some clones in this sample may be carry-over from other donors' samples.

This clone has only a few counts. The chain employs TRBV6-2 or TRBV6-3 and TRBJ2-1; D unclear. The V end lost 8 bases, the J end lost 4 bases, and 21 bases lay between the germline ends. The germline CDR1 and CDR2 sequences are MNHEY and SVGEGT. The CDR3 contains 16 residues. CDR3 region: CASRRHRSNSYNEQFF. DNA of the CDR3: TGTGCCAGCCGGAGACATCGGTCTAATTCTTACAATGAGCAGTTCTTC.

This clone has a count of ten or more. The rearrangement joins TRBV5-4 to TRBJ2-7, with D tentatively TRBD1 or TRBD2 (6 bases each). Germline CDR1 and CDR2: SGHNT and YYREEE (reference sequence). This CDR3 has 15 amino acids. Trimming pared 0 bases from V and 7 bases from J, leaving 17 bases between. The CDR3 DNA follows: TGTGCCAGCAGCTTGGAGGGGGGCCCACCAGGGGAGCAGTACTTC. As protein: CASSLEGGPPGEQYF. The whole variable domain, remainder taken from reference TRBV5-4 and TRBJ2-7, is ETGVTQSPTHLIKTRGQQVTLRCSSQSGHNTVSWYQQALGQGPQFIFQYYREEENGRGNFPPRFSGLQFPNYSSELNVNALELDDSALYLCASSLEGGPPGEQYFGPGTRLTVT.

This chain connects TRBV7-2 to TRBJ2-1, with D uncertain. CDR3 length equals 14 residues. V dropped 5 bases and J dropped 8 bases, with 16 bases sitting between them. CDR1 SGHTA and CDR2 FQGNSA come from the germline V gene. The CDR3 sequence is CASSTVATCDEQFF. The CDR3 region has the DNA TGTGCCAGCAGCACAGTAGCCACATGCGATGAGCAGTTCTTC. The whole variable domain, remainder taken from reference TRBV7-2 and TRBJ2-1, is GAGVSQSPSNKVTEKGKDVELRCDPISGHTALYWYRQSLGQGLEFLIYFQGNSAPDKSGLPSDRFSAERTGGSVSTLTIQRTQQEDSAVYLCASSTVATCDEQFFGPGTRLTVL.

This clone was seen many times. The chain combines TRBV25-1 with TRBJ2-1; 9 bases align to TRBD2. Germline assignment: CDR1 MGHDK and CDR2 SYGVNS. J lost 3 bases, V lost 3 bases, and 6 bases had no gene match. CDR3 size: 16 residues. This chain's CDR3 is CASSDHSSGSYNEQFF. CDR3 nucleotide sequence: TGTGCCAGCAGTGATCACAGTAGCGGGAGCTACAATGAGCAGTTCTTC. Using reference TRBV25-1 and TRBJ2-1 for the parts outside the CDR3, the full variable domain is EADIYQTPRYLVIGTGKKITLECSQTMGHDKMYWYQQDPGMELHLIHYSYGVNSTEKGDLSSESTVSRIRTEHFPLTLESARPSHTSQYLCASSDHSSGSYNEQFFGPGTRLTVL.

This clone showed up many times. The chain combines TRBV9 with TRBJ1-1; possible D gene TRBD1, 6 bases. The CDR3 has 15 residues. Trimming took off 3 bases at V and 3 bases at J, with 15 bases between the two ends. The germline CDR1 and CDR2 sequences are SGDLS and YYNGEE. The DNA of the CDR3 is TGTGCCAGCAGCGCCTCCACAGGGATTGACACTGAAGCTTTCTTT. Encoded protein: CASSASTGIDTEAFF.

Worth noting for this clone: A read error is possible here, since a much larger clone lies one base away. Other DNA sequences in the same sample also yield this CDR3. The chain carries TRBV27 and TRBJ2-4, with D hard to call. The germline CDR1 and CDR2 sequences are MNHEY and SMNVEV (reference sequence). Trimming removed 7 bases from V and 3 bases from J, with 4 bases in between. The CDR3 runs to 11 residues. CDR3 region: CASTSKNIQYF. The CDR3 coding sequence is TGTGCCAGCACAAGCAAAAACATTCAGTACTTC.

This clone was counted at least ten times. Here the CDR3 DNA reads TGTGCCAGCAGCCCGACGGCCGGGGAGCTGTTTTTT. Its translation: CASSPTAGELFF. V is TRBV6-2 or TRBV6-3 and J is TRBJ2-2; no clear D gene. V was cut by 6 bases and J by 6 bases, with 8 bases left in between. Germline V gene data show CDR1 as MNHEY and CDR2 as SVGEGT. This CDR3 contains 12 residues.

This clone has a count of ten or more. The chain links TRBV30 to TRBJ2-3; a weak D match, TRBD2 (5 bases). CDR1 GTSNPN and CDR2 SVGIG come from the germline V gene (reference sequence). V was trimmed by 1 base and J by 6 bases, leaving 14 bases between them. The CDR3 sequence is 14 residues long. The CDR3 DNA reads TGTGCCTGGAGTGGAGCGGAACGAGGGGATACGCAGTATTTT. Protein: CAWSGAERGDTQYF.

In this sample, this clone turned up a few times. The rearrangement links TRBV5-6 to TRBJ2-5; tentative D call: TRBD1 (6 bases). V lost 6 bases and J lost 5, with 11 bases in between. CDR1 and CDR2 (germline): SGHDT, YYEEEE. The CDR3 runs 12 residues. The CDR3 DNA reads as TGTGCCAGCATGGCAGGGGCGGAGACCCAGTACTTC. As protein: CASMAGAETQYF.

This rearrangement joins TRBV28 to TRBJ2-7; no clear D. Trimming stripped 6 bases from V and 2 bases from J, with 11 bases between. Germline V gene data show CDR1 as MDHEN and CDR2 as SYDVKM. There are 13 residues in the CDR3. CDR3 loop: CASSGVGTYEQYF. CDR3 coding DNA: TGTGCCAGCAGCGGAGTCGGCACCTACGAGCAGTACTTC.

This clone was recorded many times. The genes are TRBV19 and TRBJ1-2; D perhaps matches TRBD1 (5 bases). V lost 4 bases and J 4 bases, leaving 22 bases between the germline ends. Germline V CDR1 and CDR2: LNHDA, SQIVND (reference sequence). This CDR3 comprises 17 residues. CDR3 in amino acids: CASSNSGASAWGYGYTF. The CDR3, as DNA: TGTGCCAGTAGTAATTCCGGGGCCTCCGCTTGGGGCTATGGCTACACCTTC.

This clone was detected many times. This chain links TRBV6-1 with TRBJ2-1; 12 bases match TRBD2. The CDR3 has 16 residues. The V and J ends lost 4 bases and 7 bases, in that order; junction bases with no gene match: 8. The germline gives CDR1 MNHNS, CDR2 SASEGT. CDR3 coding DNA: TGTGCCAGCAGTGGACCTAGCGGGAGGGCCAGAAATGAGCAGTTCTTC. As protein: CASSGPSGRARNEQFF.

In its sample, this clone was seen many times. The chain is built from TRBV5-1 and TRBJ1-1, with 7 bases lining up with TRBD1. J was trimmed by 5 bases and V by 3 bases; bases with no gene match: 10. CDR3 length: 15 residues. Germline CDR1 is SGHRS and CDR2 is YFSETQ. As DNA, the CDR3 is TGCGCCAGCAGCTGGAGACAGGGAGGGGATACTGAAGCTTTCTTT. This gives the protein CASSWRQGGDTEAFF.

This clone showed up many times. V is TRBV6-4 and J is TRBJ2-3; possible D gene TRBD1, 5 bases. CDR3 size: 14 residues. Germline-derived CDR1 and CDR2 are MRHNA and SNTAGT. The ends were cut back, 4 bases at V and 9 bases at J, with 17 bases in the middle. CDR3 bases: TGTGCCAGCAGTGTGGGCGTGGAGCCAGGGACGCAGTATTTT. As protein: CASSVGVEPGTQYF.

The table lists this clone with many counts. CDR3 loop: CSARGLGGANTGELFF. CDR3 sequence (DNA): TGCAGTGCTAGAGGATTAGGGGGAGCGAACACCGGGGAGCTGTTTTTT. The J gene is TRBJ2-2, the V gene TRBV20-1; tentative D call: TRBD1 (6 bases). The CDR3 length is 16 residues. Germline assignment: CDR1 DFQATT and CDR2 SNEGSKA (reference sequence). V was clipped by 1 base and J by 0 bases, with 12 bases between them.

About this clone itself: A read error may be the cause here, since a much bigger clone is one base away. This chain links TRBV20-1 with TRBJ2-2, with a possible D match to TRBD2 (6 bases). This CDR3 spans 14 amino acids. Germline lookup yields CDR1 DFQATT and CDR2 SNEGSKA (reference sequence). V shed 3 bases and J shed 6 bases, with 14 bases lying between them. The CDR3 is CSASGSRDAGELFF. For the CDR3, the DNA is TGCAGTGCTAGCGGGAGCAGGGATGCCGGGGAGCTGTTTTTT.

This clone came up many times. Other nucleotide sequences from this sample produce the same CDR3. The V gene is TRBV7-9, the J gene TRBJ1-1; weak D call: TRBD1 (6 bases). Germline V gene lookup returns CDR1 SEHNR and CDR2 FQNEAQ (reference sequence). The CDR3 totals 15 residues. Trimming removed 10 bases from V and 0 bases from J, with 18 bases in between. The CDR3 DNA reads TGTGCCACCAATGGGGGCAGACCCCTGAACACTGAAGCTTTCTTT. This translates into CATNGGRPLNTEAFF.

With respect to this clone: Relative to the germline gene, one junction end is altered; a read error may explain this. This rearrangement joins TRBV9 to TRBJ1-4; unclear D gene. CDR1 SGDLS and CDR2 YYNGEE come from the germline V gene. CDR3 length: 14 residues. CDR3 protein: CASSPQCLNEKLLF. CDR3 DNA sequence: TGTGCCAGCAGCCCACAGTGTTTAAATGAAAAACTGCTTTTT.

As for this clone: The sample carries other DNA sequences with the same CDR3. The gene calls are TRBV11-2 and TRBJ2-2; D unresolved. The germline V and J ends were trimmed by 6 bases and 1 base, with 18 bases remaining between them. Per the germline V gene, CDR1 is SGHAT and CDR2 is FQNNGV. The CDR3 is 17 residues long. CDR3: CASSPRIGEKNTGELFF. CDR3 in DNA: TGTGCCAGCAGTCCCCGTATCGGAGAGAAGAACACCGGGGAGCTGTTTTTT.